These T cell receptor beta chains were read from a single sample in a study of prognosis after radiotherapy for stage I lung cancer. TCRdb reprocessed the multiplex PCR reads with MiXCR, giving one entry per CDR3 protein. The sample contains around 13,000 distinct CDR3 sequences, 43% of which appear only once. The specimen comprised PBMCs, sampled before or after stereotactic body radiation therapy (not recorded which). These receptors came from a donor over 45 with non-small cell lung cancer. Each CDR3 is given with its conserved first and last residue. D genes are given only for firm matches. Part of the rows lack a size; the others show once, few, many or a class for expanded clones.

13,.,TRBJ1-1,many,TRBV2,TGTGCCAGCAGTCCTACGTTGAACACTGAAGCTTTCTTT,CASSPTLNTEAFF
14,.,TRBJ2-2,.,TRBV27,TGTGCCAGCAGTCCGTCGCGATACACCGGGGAGCTGTTTTTT,CASSPSRYTGELFF
13,.,TRBJ1-2,.,TRBV2,TGTGCCAGCAGGGAGGGACGGGGCTATGGCTACACCTTC,CASREGRGYGYTF
15,.,TRBJ1-6,many,TRBV5-5,TGTGCCAGCAGGCGGGAACAGGTCTGGAATTCACCCCTCCACTTT,CASRREQVWNSPLHF
14,TRBD2,TRBJ2-7,many,TRBV3-1,TGTGCCAGCAGCCTCCTAGCGGGGACGGGGGAGCAGTACTTC,CASSLLAGTGEQYF
18,TRBD2,TRBJ2-5,many,TRBV3-1,TGTGCCAGCAGCCCGACCTTCGGCGGGGGGGCGTACCAAGAGACCCAGTACTTC,CASSPTFGGGAYQETQYF
13,TRBD2,TRBJ2-3,.,TRBV20-1,TGCAGTGCTAGGACTAGCGGCACAGATACGCAGTATTTT,CSARTSGTDTQYF
13,.,TRBJ1-6,medium-sized,TRBV19,TGTGCCAGTAGTCCCCAGACTGATTCACCCCTCCACTTT,CASSPQTDSPLHF
17,.,TRBJ1-6,few,TRBV6-2/TRBV6-3,TGTGCCAGCAGTTACGCAGAAGGTGACTCCTATAATTCACCCCTCCACTTT,CASSYAEGDSYNSPLHF
11,TRBD2,TRBJ2-7,many,TRBV30,TGTGCCTGGGGAACTAGCGACGAGCAGTACTTC,CAWGTSDEQYF
17,TRBD2,TRBJ2-1,medium-sized,TRBV27,TGTGCCAGCAGTTCGAGGACTAGCGGATTCTCCTACAATGAGCAGTTCTTC,CASSSRTSGFSYNEQFF
14,.,TRBJ2-7,medium-sized,TRBV5-1,TGCGCCAGCAGCCCGGACAGTCACAGCTACGAGCAGTACTTC,CASSPDSHSYEQYF
15,TRBD1,TRBJ2-7,many,TRBV7-3,TGTGCCAGCAGCTTACAGGGGGCCCTTCCCTACGAGCAGTACTTC,CASSLQGALPYEQYF
16,.,TRBJ1-3,many,TRBV19,TGTGCCAGTAGTTCGGATCCAGGGCCCACTGGAAACACCATATATTTT,CASSSDPGPTGNTIYF
16,TRBD2,TRBJ2-2,.,TRBV6-1,TGTGCCAGCAGCCCCGGGAGGGAGTTTTTCACCGGGGAGCTGTTTTTT,CASSPGREFFTGELFF